Listed here are 9 T cell receptor beta chains from one sample, sequenced in a study of shared clonotypes between healthy human individuals. Produced via immunoSEQ multiplex PCR; TCRdb's table is partial and in-frame only. The sample records 2 million to 3 million clones, 80% to 95% being singletons. Sequenced material: naive CD4+ T cells from PBMCs. Subset defined: CD45RA+ positively selected. The receptors here all came from a young man in good health. Some clones in this sample may be carry-over from other donors' samples.

The V call is TRBV6-1, the J call TRBJ1-1; no reliable D call. CDR1 MNHNS and CDR2 SASEGT come from the germline V gene. V lost 2 bases, J lost 4 bases, and 8 bases lay in between. This CDR3 region has 13 residues. The DNA of the CDR3 is TGTGCCAGCAGTGAAATCGTCGGCACTGAAGCTTTCTTT. Translating it yields CASSEIVGTEAFF.

This rearrangement joins TRBV9 to TRBJ2-2, with 12 bases that match TRBD2. The CDR3 consists of 19 residues. The J segment lost 0 bases and the V segment lost 0 bases, leaving 6 bases of the junction unmatched. Germline V gene data show CDR1 as SGDLS and CDR2 as YYNGEE. The CDR3 sequence is CASSVVPSGRDANTGELFF. Written as DNA, the CDR3 is TGTGCCAGCAGCGTAGTCCCTAGCGGGAGGGACGCGAACACCGGGGAGCTGTTTTTT.

The CDR3 sequence is CASRDGLAKNIQYF. DNA for the CDR3: TGTGCCAGCCGGGACGGACTAGCCAAAAACATTCAGTACTTC. This rearrangement joins TRBV27 to TRBJ2-4, with D possibly called TRBD1 or TRBD2 (5 bases each). This CDR3 is built from 14 residues. Germline loops: CDR1 MNHEY, CDR2 SMNVEV (reference sequence). The V gene lost 8 bases and the J gene lost 0 bases, with 11 bases spanning the gap.

The chain is built from TRBV7-2 and TRBJ2-1; D may be TRBD1 (6 bases). The V gene's germline CDR1 is SGHTA and CDR2 FQGNSA. V lost 1 base and J 9 bases, leaving 22 bases between the germline ends. The CDR3 totals 17 residues. CDR3 region: CASSLVSRGTRNSEQFF. In DNA, the CDR3 is TGTGCCAGCAGCTTAGTCTCGAGGGGGACGAGGAATAGTGAGCAGTTCTTC.

This chain joins TRBV28 and TRBJ2-3, with 9 bases fitting TRBD1. The CDR3 sequence is 13 residues long. The V and J ends lost 7 bases and 6 bases, in that order; junction bases with no gene match: 5. In germline, CDR1 is MDHEN, CDR2 SYDVKM. The CDR3 spells CASTGQGPDTQYF. Written as DNA, the CDR3 is TGTGCCAGCACTGGACAGGGGCCGGATACGCAGTATTTT.

The rearrangement joins TRBV6-6 to TRBJ2-1; 8 bases match TRBD2. Germline V lookup: CDR1 MNHNY, CDR2 SVGAGI (reference sequence). CDR3 length: 14 amino acids. V lost 7 bases to trimming and J lost 7 bases; unmatched junction nucleotides: 9. This CDR3 reads CASTREGQTNEQFF. The DNA of the CDR3 is TGTGCCAGCACCCGGGAGGGCCAAACGAATGAGCAGTTCTTC.

J is TRBJ1-2 and V is TRBV11-2; D perhaps matches TRBD1 (6 bases). V was shortened by 0 bases and J by 7 bases, with 9 bases between the two germline ends. Per the germline V gene, CDR1 is SGHAT and CDR2 is FQNNGV. The CDR3 has 13 amino acids. This chain's CDR3 is CASSLDRGRGYTF. The DNA of the CDR3 is TGTGCCAGCAGCTTAGACAGGGGTCGTGGCTACACCTTC.

The rearrangement joins TRBV5-5 to TRBJ1-2; 9 bases align to TRBD1. This CDR3 region has 15 residues. Germline trimming cut 0 bases from V and 5 bases from J; bases unmatched to any gene: 5. Germline V gene lookup returns CDR1 SGHKS and CDR2 YYEKEE (reference sequence). The CDR3 reads CASSLEGQGWYGYTF. CDR3 bases: TGTGCCAGCAGCTTGGAGGGACAGGGCTGGTATGGCTACACCTTC.

The genes are TRBV4-2 and TRBJ1-1; the D is unclear. This CDR3 has 13 amino acids. Germline V gives CDR1 LGHNA, CDR2 YNFKEQ. V dropped 5 bases and J dropped 1 base, with 8 bases sitting between them. CDR3 sequence (DNA): TGTGCCAGCAGCAAGGGATCGAACACTGAAGCTTTCTTT. Protein product: CASSKGSNTEAFF.